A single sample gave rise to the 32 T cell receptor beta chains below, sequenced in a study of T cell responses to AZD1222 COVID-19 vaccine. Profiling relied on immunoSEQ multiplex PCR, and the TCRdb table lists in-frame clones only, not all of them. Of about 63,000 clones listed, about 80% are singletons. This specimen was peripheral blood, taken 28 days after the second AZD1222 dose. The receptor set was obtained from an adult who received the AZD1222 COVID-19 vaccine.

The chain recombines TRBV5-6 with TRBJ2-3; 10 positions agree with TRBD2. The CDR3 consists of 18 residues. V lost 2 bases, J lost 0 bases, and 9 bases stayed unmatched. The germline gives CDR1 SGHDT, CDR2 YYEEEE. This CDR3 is CASSLGLAGVSSTDTQYF. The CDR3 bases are TGTGCCAGCAGCTTAGGGCTAGCGGGGGTTTCTAGCACAGATACGCAGTATTTT.

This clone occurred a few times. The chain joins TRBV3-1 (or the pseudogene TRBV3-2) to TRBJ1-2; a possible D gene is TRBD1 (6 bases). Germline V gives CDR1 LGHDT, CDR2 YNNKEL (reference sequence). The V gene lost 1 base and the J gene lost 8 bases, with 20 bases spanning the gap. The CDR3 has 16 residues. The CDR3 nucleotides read TGTGCCAGCAGCCAAGGGATGGGATACAGGGTCAGGGGCTACACCTTC. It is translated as CASSQGMGYRVRGYTF.

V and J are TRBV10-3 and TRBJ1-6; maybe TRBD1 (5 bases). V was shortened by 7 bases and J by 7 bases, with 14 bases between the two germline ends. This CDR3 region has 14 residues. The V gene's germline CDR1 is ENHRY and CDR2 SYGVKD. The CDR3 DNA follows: TGTGCCATCAAAATTGACAGTTTAAATTCACCCCTCCACTTT. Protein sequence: CAIKIDSLNSPLHF.

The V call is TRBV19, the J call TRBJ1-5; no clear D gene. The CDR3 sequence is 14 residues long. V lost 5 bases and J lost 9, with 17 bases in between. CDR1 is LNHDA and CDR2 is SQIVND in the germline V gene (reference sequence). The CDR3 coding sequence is TGTGCCAGTAGTGGGGAAGCCGCCTATGGGCCCCAGCATTTT. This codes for CASSGEAAYGPQHF.

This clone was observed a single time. The CDR3 is CAWSKGSNYGYTF. In nucleotides, the CDR3 is TGTGCCTGGAGCAAAGGCAGTAACTATGGCTACACCTTC. The V call is TRBV30, the J call TRBJ1-2; the D is unclear. The CDR3 consists of 13 residues. The germline V gene encodes CDR1 GTSNPN and CDR2 SVGIG (reference sequence). V was trimmed by 3 bases and J by 1 base, leaving 9 bases between them.

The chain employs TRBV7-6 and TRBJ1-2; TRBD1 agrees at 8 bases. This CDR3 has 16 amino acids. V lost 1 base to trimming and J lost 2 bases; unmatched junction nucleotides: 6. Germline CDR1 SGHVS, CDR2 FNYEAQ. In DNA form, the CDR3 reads TGTGCCAGCAGCTTAGTAGACAGGGGCAAGAACTATGGCTACACCTTC. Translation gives CASSLVDRGKNYGYTF. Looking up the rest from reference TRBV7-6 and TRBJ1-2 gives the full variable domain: GAGVSQSPRYKVTKRGQDVALRCDPISGHVSLYWYRQALGQGPEFLTYFNYEAQQDKSGLPNDRFSAERPEGSISTLTIQRTEQRDSAMYRCASSLVDRGKNYGYTFGSGTRLTVV.

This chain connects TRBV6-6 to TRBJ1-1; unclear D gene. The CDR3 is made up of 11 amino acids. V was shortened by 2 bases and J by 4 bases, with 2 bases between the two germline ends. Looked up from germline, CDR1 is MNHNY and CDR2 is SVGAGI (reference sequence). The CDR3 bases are TGTGCCAGCAGTTACCCCACTGAAGCTTTCTTT. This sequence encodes CASSYPTEAFF.

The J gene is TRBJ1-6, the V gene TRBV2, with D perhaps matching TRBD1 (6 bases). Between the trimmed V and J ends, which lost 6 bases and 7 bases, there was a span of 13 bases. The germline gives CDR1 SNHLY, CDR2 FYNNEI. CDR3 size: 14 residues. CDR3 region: CASRTGTNNSPLHF. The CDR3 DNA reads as TGTGCCAGCAGGACCGGGACAAACAATTCACCCCTCCACTTT.

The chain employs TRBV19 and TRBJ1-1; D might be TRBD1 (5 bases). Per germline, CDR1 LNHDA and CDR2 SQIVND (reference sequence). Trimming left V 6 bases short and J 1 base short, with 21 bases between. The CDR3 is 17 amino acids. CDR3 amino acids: CASRPPAGRLSNTEAFF. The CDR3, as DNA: TGTGCCAGTAGACCCCCGGCAGGGCGGTTGTCGAACACTGAAGCTTTCTTT.

The CDR3 protein is CASRETGAPNQPQHF. The CDR3 DNA follows: TGTGCCAGCCGGGAGACAGGGGCACCCAATCAGCCCCAGCATTTT. V usage is TRBV2 and J usage is TRBJ1-5, with TRBD1 identical over 8 bases. The CDR3 sequence is 15 residues long. Germline CDR1 is SNHLY and CDR2 is FYNNEI. The V and J ends lost 8 bases and 3 bases, in that order; junction bases with no gene match: 9.

CDR3 DNA: TGTGCCAGCAGTACAACTATCTATGGCTACACCTTC. Its protein product is CASSTTIYGYTF. V gene TRBV6-2 or TRBV6-3 combines with J gene TRBJ1-2; D is undetermined. V lost 5 bases and J lost 4, with 8 bases in between. The germline V gene encodes CDR1 MNHEY and CDR2 SVGEGT. The CDR3 sequence is 12 residues long.

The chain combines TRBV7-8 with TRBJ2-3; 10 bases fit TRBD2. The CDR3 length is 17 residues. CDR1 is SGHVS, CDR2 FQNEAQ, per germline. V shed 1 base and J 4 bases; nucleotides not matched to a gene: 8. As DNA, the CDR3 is TGTGCCAGCAGCTTAGGAGAGCGGGGGGGCGGGGCAGATACGCAGTATTTT. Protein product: CASSLGERGGGADTQYF.

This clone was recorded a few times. The CDR3 sequence: CASSLGDPSLPTYEQYF. CDR3 sequence (DNA): TGTGCCAGCAGCTTAGGGGACCCTTCACTCCCCACCTACGAGCAGTACTTC. The V and J genes are TRBV7-9 and TRBJ2-7, with D perhaps being TRBD1 or TRBD2 (5 bases each). Germline V lookup: CDR1 SEHNR, CDR2 FQNEAQ (reference sequence). Trimming removed 1 base from V and 2 bases from J, with 18 bases in between. The length of the CDR3 is 17 residues.

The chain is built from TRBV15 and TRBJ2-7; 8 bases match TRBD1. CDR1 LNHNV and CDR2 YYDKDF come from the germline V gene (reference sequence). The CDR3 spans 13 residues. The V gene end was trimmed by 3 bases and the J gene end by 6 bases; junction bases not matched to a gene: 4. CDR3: CATSSPGGVEQYF. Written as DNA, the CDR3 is TGTGCCACCAGCAGCCCAGGGGGCGTCGAGCAGTACTTC. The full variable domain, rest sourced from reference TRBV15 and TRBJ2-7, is DAMVIQNPRYQVTQFGKPVTLSCSQTLNHNVMYWYQQKSSQAPKLLFHYYDKDFNNEADTPDNFQSRRPNTSFCFLDIRSPGLGDTAMYLCATSSPGGVEQYFGPGTRLTVT.

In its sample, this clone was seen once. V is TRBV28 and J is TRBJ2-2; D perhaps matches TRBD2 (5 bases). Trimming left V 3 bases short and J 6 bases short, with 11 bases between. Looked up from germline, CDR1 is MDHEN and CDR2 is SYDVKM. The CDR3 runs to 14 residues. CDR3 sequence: CASSLRVEAGELFF. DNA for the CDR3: TGTGCCAGCAGTTTGAGGGTGGAGGCCGGGGAGCTGTTTTTT.

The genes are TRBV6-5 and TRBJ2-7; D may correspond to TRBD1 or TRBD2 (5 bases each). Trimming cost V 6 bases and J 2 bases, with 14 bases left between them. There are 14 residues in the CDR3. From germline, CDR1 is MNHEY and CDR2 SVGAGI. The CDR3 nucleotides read TGTGCCAGCAGCGGCCGGGGCCTAGCCTACGAGCAGTACTTC. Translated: CASSGRGLAYEQYF.

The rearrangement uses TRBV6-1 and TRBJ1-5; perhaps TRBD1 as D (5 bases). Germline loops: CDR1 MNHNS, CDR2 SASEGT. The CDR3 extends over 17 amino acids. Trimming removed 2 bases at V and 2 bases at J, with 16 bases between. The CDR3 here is CASSEWHRSLRNQPQHF. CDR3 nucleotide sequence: TGTGCCAGCAGTGAATGGCACAGGTCCCTACGCAATCAGCCCCAGCATTTT.

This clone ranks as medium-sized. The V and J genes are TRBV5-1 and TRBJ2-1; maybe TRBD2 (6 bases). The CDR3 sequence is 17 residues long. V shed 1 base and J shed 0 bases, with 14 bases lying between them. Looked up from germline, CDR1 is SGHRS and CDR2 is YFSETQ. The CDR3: CASSLRSGESSYNEQFF. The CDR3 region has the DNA TGCGCCAGCAGCTTGAGATCGGGGGAGAGCTCCTACAATGAGCAGTTCTTC.

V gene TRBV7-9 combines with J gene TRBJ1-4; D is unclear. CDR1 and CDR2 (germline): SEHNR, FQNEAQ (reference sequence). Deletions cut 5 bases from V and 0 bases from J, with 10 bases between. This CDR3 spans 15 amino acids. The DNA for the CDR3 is TGTGCCAGCAGCGGTCTTCGGGCAACTAATGAAAAACTGTTTTTT. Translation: CASSGLRATNEKLFF.

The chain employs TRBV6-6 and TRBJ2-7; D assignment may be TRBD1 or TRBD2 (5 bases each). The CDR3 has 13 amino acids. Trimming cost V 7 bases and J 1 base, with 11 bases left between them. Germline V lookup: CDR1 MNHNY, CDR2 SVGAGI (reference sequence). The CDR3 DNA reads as TGTGCCAGCAATATGGGGGAATCCTACGAGCAGTACTTC. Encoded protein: CASNMGESYEQYF.

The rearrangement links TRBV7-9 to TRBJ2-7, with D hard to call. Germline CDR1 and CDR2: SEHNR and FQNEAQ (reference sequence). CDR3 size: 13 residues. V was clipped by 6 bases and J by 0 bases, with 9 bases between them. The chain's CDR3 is CASSFRSSYEQYF. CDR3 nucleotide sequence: TGTGCCAGCAGTTTTAGGAGCTCCTACGAGCAGTACTTC.

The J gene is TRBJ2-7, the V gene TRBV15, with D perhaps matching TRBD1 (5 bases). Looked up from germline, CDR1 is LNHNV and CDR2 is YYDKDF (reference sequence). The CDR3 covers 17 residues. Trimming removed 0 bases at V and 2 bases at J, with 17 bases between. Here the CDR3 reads CATSRDSGRAMAYEQYF. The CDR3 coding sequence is TGTGCCACCAGCAGAGATAGTGGCAGGGCTATGGCCTACGAGCAGTACTTC. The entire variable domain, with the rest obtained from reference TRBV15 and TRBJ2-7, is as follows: DAMVIQNPRYQVTQFGKPVTLSCSQTLNHNVMYWYQQKSSQAPKLLFHYYDKDFNNEADTPDNFQSRRPNTSFCFLDIRSPGLGDTAMYLCATSRDSGRAMAYEQYFGPGTRLTVT.

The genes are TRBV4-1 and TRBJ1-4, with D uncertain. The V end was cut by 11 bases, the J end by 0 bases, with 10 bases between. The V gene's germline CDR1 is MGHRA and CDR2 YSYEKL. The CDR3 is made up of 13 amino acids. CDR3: CACARATNEKLFF. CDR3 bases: TGCGCCTGCGCTAGAGCAACTAATGAAAAACTGTTTTTT.

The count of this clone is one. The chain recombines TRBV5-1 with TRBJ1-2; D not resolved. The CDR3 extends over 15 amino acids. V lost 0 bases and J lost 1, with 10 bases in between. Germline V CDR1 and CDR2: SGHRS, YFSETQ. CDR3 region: CASSLVEGGNYGYTF. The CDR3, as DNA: TGCGCCAGCAGCTTGGTGGAGGGAGGTAACTATGGCTACACCTTC.

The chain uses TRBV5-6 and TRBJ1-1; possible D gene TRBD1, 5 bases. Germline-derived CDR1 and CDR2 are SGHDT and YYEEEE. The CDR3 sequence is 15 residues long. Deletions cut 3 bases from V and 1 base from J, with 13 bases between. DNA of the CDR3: TGTGCCAGCAGCTCAAATTACGGGACGAACACTGAAGCTTTCTTT. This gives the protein CASSSNYGTNTEAFF.

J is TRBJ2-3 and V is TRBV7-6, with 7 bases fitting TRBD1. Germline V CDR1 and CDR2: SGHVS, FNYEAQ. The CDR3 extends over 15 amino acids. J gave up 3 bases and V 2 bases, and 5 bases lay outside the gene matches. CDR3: CASSLSDRITDTQYF. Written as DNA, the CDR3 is TGTGCCAGCAGCTTATCGGACAGGATTACAGATACGCAGTATTTT. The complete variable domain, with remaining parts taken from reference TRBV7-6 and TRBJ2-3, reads GAGVSQSPRYKVTKRGQDVALRCDPISGHVSLYWYRQALGQGPEFLTYFNYEAQQDKSGLPNDRFSAERPEGSISTLTIQRTEQRDSAMYRCASSLSDRITDTQYFGPGTRLTVL.

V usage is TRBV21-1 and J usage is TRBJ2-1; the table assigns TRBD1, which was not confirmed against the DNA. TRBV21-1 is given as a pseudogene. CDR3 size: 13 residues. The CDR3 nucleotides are TGTGCCAGCAAACAGGGGCAGGACAATGAGCAGTTCTTC. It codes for CASKQGQDNEQFF.

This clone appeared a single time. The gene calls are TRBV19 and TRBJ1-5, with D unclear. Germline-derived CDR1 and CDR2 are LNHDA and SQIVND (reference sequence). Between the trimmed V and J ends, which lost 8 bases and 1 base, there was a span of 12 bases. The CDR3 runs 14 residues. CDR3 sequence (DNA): TGTGCCAGTGCATTAGAGGCGAGCAATCAGCCCCAGCATTTT. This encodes CASALEASNQPQHF.

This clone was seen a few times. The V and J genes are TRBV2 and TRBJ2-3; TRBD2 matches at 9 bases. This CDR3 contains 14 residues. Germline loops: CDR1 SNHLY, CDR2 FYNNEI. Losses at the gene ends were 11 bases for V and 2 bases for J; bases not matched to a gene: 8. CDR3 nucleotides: TGTGCCGGGAAGCGGGGGGTAGACACAGATACGCAGTATTTT. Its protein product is CAGKRGVDTDTQYF.

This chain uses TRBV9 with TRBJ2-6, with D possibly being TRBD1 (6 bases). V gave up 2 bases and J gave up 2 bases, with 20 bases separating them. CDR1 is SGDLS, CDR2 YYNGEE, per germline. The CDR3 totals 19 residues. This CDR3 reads CASSVLRTAIFTGANVLTF. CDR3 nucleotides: TGTGCCAGCAGCGTCCTCCGGACAGCGATTTTTACTGGGGCCAACGTCCTGACTTTC.

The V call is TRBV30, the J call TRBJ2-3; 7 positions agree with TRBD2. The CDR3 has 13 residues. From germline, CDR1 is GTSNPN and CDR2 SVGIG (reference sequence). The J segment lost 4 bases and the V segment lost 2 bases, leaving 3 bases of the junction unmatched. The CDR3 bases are TGTGCCTGGAGTTTGGGGGGGGCAGATACGCAGTATTTT. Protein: CAWSLGGADTQYF. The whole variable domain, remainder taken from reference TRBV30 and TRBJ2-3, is SQTIHQWPATLVQPVGSPLSLECTVEGTSNPNLYWYRQAAGRGLQLLFYSVGIGQISSEVPQNLSASRPQDRQFILSSKKLLLSDSGFYLCAWSLGGADTQYFGPGTRLTVL.

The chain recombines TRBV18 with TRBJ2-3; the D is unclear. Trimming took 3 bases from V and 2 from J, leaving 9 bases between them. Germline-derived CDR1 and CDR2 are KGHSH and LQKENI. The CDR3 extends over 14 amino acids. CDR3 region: CASSPPDPTDTQYF. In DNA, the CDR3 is TGTGCCAGCTCACCCCCGGACCCCACAGATACGCAGTATTTT.